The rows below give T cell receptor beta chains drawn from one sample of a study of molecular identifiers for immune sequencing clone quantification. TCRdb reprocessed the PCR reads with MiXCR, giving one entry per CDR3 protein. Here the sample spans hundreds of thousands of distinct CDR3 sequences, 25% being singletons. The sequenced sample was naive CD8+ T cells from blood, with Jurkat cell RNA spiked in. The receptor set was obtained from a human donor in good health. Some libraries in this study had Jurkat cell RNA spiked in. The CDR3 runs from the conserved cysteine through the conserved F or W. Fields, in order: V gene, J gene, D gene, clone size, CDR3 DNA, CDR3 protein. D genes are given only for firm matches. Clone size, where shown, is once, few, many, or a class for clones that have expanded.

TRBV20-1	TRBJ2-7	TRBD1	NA	TGCAGTGCTTGGACCGGGACAGGGGGCGGCGAGCAGTACTTC	CSAWTGTGGGEQYF
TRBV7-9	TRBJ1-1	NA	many	TGTGCCAGCAGCTCGACAGTGTTGAACACTGAAGCTTTCTTT	CASSSTVLNTEAFF
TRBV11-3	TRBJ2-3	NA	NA	TGTGCCAGCAGCCGAGGACTAGGGGGGCTCACAGATACGCAGTATTTT	CASSRGLGGLTDTQYF
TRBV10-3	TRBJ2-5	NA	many	TGTGCCATCAGTAACCTAGCCCAAGAGACCCAGTACTTC	CAISNLAQETQYF
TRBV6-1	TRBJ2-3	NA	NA	TGTGCCATCTCGGATCAGGGTACAGATACGCAGTATTTT	CAISDQGTDTQYF
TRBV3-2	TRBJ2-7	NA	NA	TGTGCCAGCAGCCAAGATACTGGACAGGGGATGGACGAGCAGTACTTC	CASSQDTGQGMDEQYF
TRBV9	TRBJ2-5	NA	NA	TGTGCCAGCAGCGGGACCAGTACAGGGTGCCAAGGGACCCAGTACTTC	CASSGTSTGCQGTQYF
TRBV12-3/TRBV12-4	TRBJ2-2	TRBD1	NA	TGTGCCAGCAGCCAGGGACAGGGAGCCGGGGAGCTGTTTTTT	CASSQGQGAGELFF
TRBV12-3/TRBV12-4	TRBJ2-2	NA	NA	TGTGCCAGCAGTTTAAAAATCGGGAGTGTACTCTTCCGACAGGAAGCGAACACCGGGGAGCTGTTTTTT	CASSLKIGSVLFRQEANTGELFF
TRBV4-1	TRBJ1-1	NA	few	TGCGCCAGCAGCCCCCGACAGTTAAACACTGAAGCTTTCTTT	CASSPRQLNTEAFF
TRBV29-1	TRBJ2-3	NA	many	TGCAGCGTTTGGGCAGAAAGCACAGATACGCAGTATTTT	CSVWAESTDTQYF
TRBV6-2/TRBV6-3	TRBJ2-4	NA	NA	TGTGCCAGCAGTTACGGACTCGCTGGGGGCATTCAGTACTTC	CASSYGLAGGIQYF
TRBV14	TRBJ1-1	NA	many	TGTGCCAGCAGCCAAGTCGGGACACCGAACACTGAAGCTTTCTTT	CASSQVGTPNTEAFF
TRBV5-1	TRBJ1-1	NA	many	TGTGCCAGCAGTTTGGCAGGGTACACTGAAGCTTTCTTT	CASSLAGYTEAFF